What follows describes a single T cell receptor beta chain. The data originate from a study of blood T cell repertoires in COVID-19. Germline assignment: CDR1 SGHDT and CDR2 YYEEEE. There are 15 residues in the CDR3. V shed 2 bases and J 2 bases; nucleotides not matched to a gene: 5. Sequencing was performed with immunoSEQ multiplex PCR; in TCRdb, only in-frame clones are kept and a portion is missing. The data show hundreds of thousands of clones, with around 87% seen just once and approximately 1% held by the top ten. Source material: PBMCs or T cells enriched from blood (not recorded which). This receptor was identified in a young man who had recovered from COVID-19. This chain links TRBV5-6 with TRBJ1-2; 8 bases match TRBD1. CDR3 in amino acids: CASSFGTGTNYGYTF. The CDR3 DNA sequence: TGTGCCAGCAGCTTCGGGACAGGTACCAACTATGGCTACACCTTC. Using reference TRBV5-6 and TRBJ1-2 for the parts outside the CDR3, the full variable domain is DAGVTQSPTHLIKTRGQQVTLRCSPKSGHDTVSWYQQALGQGPQFIFQYYEEEERQRGNFPDRFSGHQFPNYSSELNVNALLLGDSALYLCASSFGTGTNYGYTFGSGTRLTVV.